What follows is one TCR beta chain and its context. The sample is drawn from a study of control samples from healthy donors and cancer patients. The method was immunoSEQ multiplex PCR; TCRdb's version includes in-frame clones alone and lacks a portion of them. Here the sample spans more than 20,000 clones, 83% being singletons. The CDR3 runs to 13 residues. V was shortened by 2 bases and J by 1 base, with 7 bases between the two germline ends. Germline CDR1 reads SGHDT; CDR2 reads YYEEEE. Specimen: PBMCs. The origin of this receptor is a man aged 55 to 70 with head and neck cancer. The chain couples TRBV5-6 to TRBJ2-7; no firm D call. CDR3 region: CASSFGHSYEQYF. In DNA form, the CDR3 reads TGTGCCAGCAGCTTTGGTCATTCCTACGAGCAGTACTTC.